Ten or more counts support the clone carrying this T cell receptor beta chain. Its antigen is still unknown. The data were obtained in a study of regulatory T cells in long-lasting Graves disease. Findings of the study overall: Having few samples may have compromised the accuracy.

To make TCR beta libraries, researchers used iRepertoire HTBI primers and Arm-PCR of CDR3 regions. One entry per CDR3 protein, called by TCRdb with MiXCR from the multiplex PCR reads. The profile shows roughly 350,000 distinct CDR3 sequences, 16% of them singletons. Time point given: newly diagnosed GD, antithyroid drugs for less than 3 months. Isolated PBMC RNA provided the starting material for the TCR library. Separately, the same data were catalogued under a study of T cells in Graves' hyperthyroidism and ophthalmopathy. From that second work: Reasons for excluding patients were uncontrolled infection, other autoimmune disease, pregnancy or lactation.

The source of this sequence is a man aged 35 to 55 with Graves disease. Sample: peripheral blood mononuclear cells (PBMCs), taken at new diagnosis, from a patient treated with antithyroid drugs.

CDR3 amino acids: CSVRQATNEKLFF. CDR3 coding DNA: TGCAGCGTTCGACAAGCAACTAATGAAAAACTGTTTTTT. This chain uses TRBV29-1 with TRBJ1-4; D remains unclear. Germline assignment: CDR1 SQVTM and CDR2 ANQGSEA. Trimming pared 5 bases from V and 0 bases from J, leaving 7 bases between. The CDR3 is 13 residues long.